The next 30 T cell receptor beta chains were all read from a single sample in a study of blood T cell repertoires in COVID-19. TCRdb's copy holds only in-frame clones and misses some; the assay was immunoSEQ multiplex PCR. In the table there are 250,000 to 350,000 clones, about 86% of which are singletons. Specimen: peripheral blood. These receptors all stem from a woman in her 30s who had recovered from COVID-19.

This clone was detected a few times. The chain employs TRBV5-1 and TRBJ1-6, with 7 nucleotides matching TRBD1. The germline CDR1 and CDR2 sequences are SGHRS and YFSETQ. This CDR3 is 17 amino acids long. J was trimmed by 9 bases and V by 0 bases; bases with no gene match: 12. CDR3 DNA: TGCGCCAGCAGCTTGGGTGGTGGGAGGACAGGACGTTCACCCCTCCACTTT. This encodes CASSLGGGRTGRSPLHF.

This chain links TRBV29-1 with TRBJ2-7; 9 bases are a match to TRBD2. This CDR3 contains 16 residues. CDR1 is SQVTM, CDR2 ANQGSEA, per germline. Trimming at V came to 6 bases and at J to 2 bases, leaving 14 bases not matched to a gene. In DNA form, the CDR3 reads TGCAGCGTGGAGCTAACTCTAGCGGGGAGACCCTACGAGCAGTACTTC. It translates to CSVELTLAGRPYEQYF.

The chain is built from TRBV11-2 and TRBJ2-1; 7 bases align to TRBD2. Germline CDR1 and CDR2: SGHAT and FQNNGV. The V and J ends lost 1 base and 3 bases, in that order; junction bases with no gene match: 6. This CDR3 contains 16 residues. The CDR3 nucleotides are TGTGCCAGCAGCTTAGGGGCCAGCGGGGTCTACAATGAGCAGTTCTTC. Translation gives CASSLGASGVYNEQFF. Based on the CDR3 plus reference TRBV11-2 and TRBJ2-1, the full variable domain is EAGVAQSPRYKIIEKRQSVAFWCNPISGHATLYWYQQILGQGPKLLIQFQNNGVVDDSQLPKDRFSAERLKGVDSTLKIQPAKLEDSAVYLCASSLGASGVYNEQFFGPGTRLTVL.

The chain links TRBV5-6 to TRBJ2-5, with 10 bases matching TRBD1. The V and J ends lost 5 bases and 4 bases, in that order; junction bases with no gene match: 5. Germline CDR1 is SGHDT and CDR2 is YYEEEE. CDR3 length equals 14 residues. In nucleotides, the CDR3 is TGTGCCAGCAGTATTGACAGGGGGCGAGAGACCCAGTACTTC. It encodes CASSIDRGRETQYF.

The chain joins TRBV18 to TRBJ1-2; 8 bases align to TRBD1. Germline assignment: CDR1 KGHSH and CDR2 LQKENI. J lost 4 bases, V lost 6 bases, and 16 bases had no gene match. CDR3 length: 17 amino acids. CDR3 sequence (DNA): TGTGCCAGCTCTCAACCAGACAGGGGAGGGGCGTCCTATGGCTACACCTTC. Protein product: CASSQPDRGGASYGYTF.

This chain connects TRBV5-4 to TRBJ2-3; 9 bases fit TRBD2. Germline V gives CDR1 SGHNT, CDR2 YYREEE (reference sequence). The V segment lost 4 bases and the J segment 1 base; nucleotides outside the gene matches: 16. The CDR3 totals 19 residues. This CDR3 is CASSPGGLAGVRGTDTQYF. The DNA of the CDR3 is TGTGCCAGCAGCCCGGGTGGGTTAGCGGGGGTGAGGGGCACAGATACGCAGTATTTT.

This clone has ten or more counts. The chain combines TRBV5-5 with TRBJ1-6, with 9 bases aligning to TRBD1. The CDR3 sequence is 14 residues long. Germline CDR1 is SGHKS and CDR2 is YYEKEE (reference sequence). Unmatched junction bases numbered 3, after V lost 4 bases and J lost 7 bases. CDR3: CASSPDRGNSPLHF. The CDR3 DNA is TGTGCCAGCAGCCCGGACAGGGGAAATTCACCCCTCCACTTT. Full variable domain (missing parts from reference TRBV5-5 and TRBJ1-6): DAGVTQSPTHLIKTRGQQVTLRCSPISGHKSVSWYQQVLGQGPQFIFQYYEKEERGRGNFPDRFSARQFPNYSSELNVNALLLGDSALYLCASSPDRGNSPLHFGNGTRLTVT.

The chain combines TRBV10-1 with TRBJ2-7; 10 bases align to TRBD2. The V and J ends lost 3 bases and 2 bases, in that order; junction bases with no gene match: 10. The CDR3 contains 17 residues. Germline V gene data show CDR1 as WNHNN and CDR2 as SYGVQD (reference sequence). For the CDR3, the DNA is TGCGCCAGCAGTGAAAGGGCTAGCGGGAGATCTACCTACGAGCAGTACTTC. This gives the protein CASSERASGRSTYEQYF.

The chain links TRBV15 to TRBJ1-5; D gene unclear. Germline CDR1 and CDR2: LNHNV and YYDKDF (reference sequence). V lost 3 bases and J 0 bases, leaving 6 bases between the germline ends. This CDR3 has 14 amino acids. CDR3 sequence: CATSSYYSNQPQHF. CDR3 DNA: TGTGCCACCAGCAGTTACTATAGCAATCAGCCCCAGCATTTT. Drawing the rest from reference TRBV15 and TRBJ1-5, the complete variable domain is DAMVIQNPRYQVTQFGKPVTLSCSQTLNHNVMYWYQQKSSQAPKLLFHYYDKDFNNEADTPDNFQSRRPNTSFCFLDIRSPGLGDTAMYLCATSSYYSNQPQHFGDGTRLSIL.

V is TRBV28 and J is TRBJ2-7; TRBD1 agrees at 11 bases. CDR3 size: 15 residues. J was trimmed by 2 bases and V by 7 bases; bases with no gene match: 7. Germline CDR1 is MDHEN and CDR2 is SYDVKM. CDR3 protein: CASNSGTGGTYEQYF. The CDR3 nucleotides are TGTGCCAGCAACTCCGGGACAGGGGGGACCTACGAGCAGTACTTC.

This clone came up a few times. J is TRBJ2-6 and V is TRBV5-1; D not resolved. The CDR3 is 16 residues long. The V end lost 0 bases, the J end lost 0 bases, and 7 bases lay between the germline ends. The germline V gene has CDR1 SGHRS and CDR2 YFSETQ. The CDR3 nucleotides are TGCGCCAGCAGCTTGGGTGTATCCTCTGGGGCCAACGTCCTGACTTTC. This gives the protein CASSLGVSSGANVLTF.

This sequence joins TRBV27 and TRBJ1-6, with TRBD1 matching 10 bases. There are 14 residues in the CDR3. The germline CDR1 and CDR2 sequences are MNHEY and SMNVEV (reference sequence). With 6 bases clipped from V and 9 bases from J, the junction kept 5 bases outside the gene matches. The CDR3 region has the DNA TGTGCCAGCAGGGGGACAGGGGTTGGTTCACCCCTCCACTTT. It translates to CASRGTGVGSPLHF.

This clone was counted only a few times. The CDR3, as DNA: TGTGCCAGTAGCTCAGGATGGACAGGGGGCGCTTTTAGTCATGAGCAGTTCTTC. Protein product: CASSSGWTGGAFSHEQFF. The chain joins TRBV19 to TRBJ2-1; the match to TRBD1 covers 11 bases. Looked up from germline, CDR1 is LNHDA and CDR2 is SQIVND (reference sequence). The CDR3 covers 18 residues. With 6 bases clipped from V and 8 bases from J, the junction kept 18 bases outside the gene matches.

The chain employs TRBV20-1 and TRBJ1-2, with D maybe TRBD1 (5 bases). CDR1 is DFQATT and CDR2 is SNEGSKA in the germline V gene (reference sequence). With 3 bases removed from V and 8 bases from J, the gap between germline ends came to 10 bases. The CDR3 covers 11 residues. The CDR3 sequence: CSARSGGGYTF. The CDR3, as DNA: TGCAGTGCTAGGTCCGGGGGAGGCTACACCTTC.

The gene calls are TRBV27 and TRBJ2-1; no definite D call. V was clipped by 3 bases and J by 3 bases, with 6 bases between them. The CDR3 totals 13 residues. The germline gives CDR1 MNHEY, CDR2 SMNVEV (reference sequence). The chain's CDR3 is CASSFNSYNEQFF. The CDR3, as DNA: TGTGCCAGCAGTTTCAACAGCTACAATGAGCAGTTCTTC.

V gene TRBV9 combines with J gene TRBJ2-1, with TRBD1 as a possible D gene (6 bases). There are 16 residues in the CDR3. CDR1 SGDLS and CDR2 YYNGEE come from the germline V gene. The ends were cut back, 0 bases at V and 7 bases at J, with 17 bases in the middle. Here the CDR3 reads CASSVGRQPGVNEQFF. CDR3 DNA: TGTGCCAGCAGCGTAGGCCGACAGCCAGGGGTTAATGAGCAGTTCTTC.

The chain recombines TRBV4-2 with TRBJ2-1; D is unresolved. This CDR3 has 15 amino acids. V lost 0 bases to trimming and J lost 4 bases, with 10 bases between them. In germline, CDR1 is LGHNA, CDR2 YNFKEQ. Here the CDR3 reads CASSQDRPSYNEQFF. The CDR3 region has the DNA TGTGCCAGCAGCCAAGATCGTCCTAGTTACAATGAGCAGTTCTTC.

V usage is TRBV15 and J usage is TRBJ1-2; TRBD1 aligns across 7 bases. This CDR3 has 15 amino acids. Unmatched junction bases numbered 3, after V lost 0 bases and J lost 2 bases. CDR1 is LNHNV, CDR2 YYDKDF, per germline (reference sequence). The CDR3 coding sequence is TGTGCCACCAGCAGAGATCAGGGGGGAAACTATGGCTACACCTTC. Amino acid sequence: CATSRDQGGNYGYTF.

The J gene is TRBJ2-7, the V gene TRBV13; tentatively, D is TRBD2 (5 bases). V shed 5 bases and J shed 3 bases, with 14 bases lying between them. From germline, CDR1 is PRHDT and CDR2 FYEKMQ (reference sequence). The length of the CDR3 is 14 residues. CDR3 in amino acids: CASSHSGMVYEQYF. CDR3 nucleotides: TGTGCCAGCAGCCACTCCGGGATGGTCTACGAGCAGTACTTC.

A word on this clone: A far larger clone is one base from this, pointing to a likely read error. The gene calls are TRBV28 and TRBJ2-2, with TRBD1 identical over 10 bases. The germline CDR1 and CDR2 sequences are MDHEN and SYDVKM. CDR3 length: 15 amino acids. Trimming took 4 bases from V and 3 from J; bases not matched to a gene: 2. CDR3 DNA sequence: TGTGCCAGCAGTTCCGGGACAGGGGACACCGGGGAGCTGTTTTTT. It translates to CASSSGTGDTGELFF.

V and J are TRBV5-1 and TRBJ1-5, with 8 bases that match TRBD1. The CDR3 sequence is 15 residues long. Germline assignment: CDR1 SGHRS and CDR2 YFSETQ. V lost 5 bases and J lost 1; bases outside the gene matches: 5. The CDR3 bases are TGCGCCAGCAGTTTGCAGGGGGCGAGCAATCAGCCCCAGCATTTT. Translated: CASSLQGASNQPQHF. Filled out from reference TRBV5-1 and TRBJ1-5, the complete variable domain reads KAGVTQTPRYLIKTRGQQVTLSCSPISGHRSVSWYQQTPGQGLQFLFEYFSETQRNKGNFPGRFSGRQFSNSRSEMNVSTLELGDSALYLCASSLQGASNQPQHFGDGTRLSIL.

This clone has only a few counts. The chain recombines TRBV2 with TRBJ2-7, with a possible D match to TRBD2 (5 bases). Germline V lookup: CDR1 SNHLY, CDR2 FYNNEI. V lost 5 bases, J lost 0 bases, and 11 bases lay in between. The CDR3 extends over 14 amino acids. The CDR3 DNA is TGTGCCAGCAGTTCCCTTGGGAGCTCCTACGAGCAGTACTTC. It yields the protein CASSSLGSSYEQYF.

The V and J genes are TRBV25-1 and TRBJ1-2, with 8 bases identical to TRBD1. The CDR3 loop spans 15 amino acids. The V and J ends lost 2 bases and 3 bases, in that order; junction bases with no gene match: 5. Germline CDR1 and CDR2: MGHDK and SYGVNS. CDR3 region: CASSEAAGGYYGYTF. The CDR3 DNA sequence: TGTGCCAGCAGTGAAGCCGCAGGGGGCTACTATGGCTACACCTTC.

The CDR3 reads CASSMTGGGELFF. In DNA, the CDR3 is TGTGCCAGCAGTATGACAGGGGGCGGGGAGCTGTTTTTT. V is TRBV12-3 or TRBV12-4 and J is TRBJ2-2; the match to TRBD1 covers 9 bases. The CDR3 length is 13 residues. The junction had 2 bases not matched to a gene; V was cut back by 5 bases and J by 7 bases.

CDR3 in DNA: TGTGCCAGCAGTTCTTATGAGAGGAGGTATAATTCACCCCTCCACTTT. Translating it yields CASSSYERRYNSPLHF. The chain joins TRBV6-5 to TRBJ1-6, with D unclear. From germline, CDR1 is MNHEY and CDR2 SVGAGI. The ends were cut back, 4 bases at V and 4 bases at J, with 14 bases in the middle. This CDR3 spans 16 amino acids.

The V and J genes are TRBV5-4 and TRBJ2-7; TRBD2 matches 8 bases. Trimming removed 3 bases from V and 6 bases from J; junction bases left unmatched: 11. Germline CDR1 and CDR2: SGHNT and YYREEE (reference sequence). The CDR3 length is 15 residues. The CDR3, as DNA: TGTGCCAGCAGCTGGGGCGGGACTAGTTTTTCCGAGCAGTACTTC. It is translated as CASSWGGTSFSEQYF.

This clone has just one count. In DNA, the CDR3 is TGTGCCAGCAGCCCAGGCGGGAGCCGGGGAGATACGCAGTATTTT. It is translated as CASSPGGSRGDTQYF. The V and J genes are TRBV7-3 and TRBJ2-3, with 7 bases matching TRBD2. V lost 5 bases, J lost 5 bases, and 10 bases stayed unmatched. Germline loops: CDR1 SGHTA, CDR2 FQGTGA. The CDR3 length is 15 residues.

The chain has TRBV5-1 and TRBJ1-2; TRBD1 aligns across 10 bases. CDR1 and CDR2 from the germline V gene are SGHRS and YFSETQ. The CDR3 spans 16 residues. The trim removed 0 bases at V and 7 bases at J, leaving 9 bases unmatched. Here the CDR3 reads CASSLALPGTGAGYTF. The CDR3 bases are TGCGCCAGCAGCTTGGCCCTCCCCGGGACAGGGGCTGGCTACACCTTC.

V usage is TRBV6-5 and J usage is TRBJ1-2; TRBD1 matches 7 bases. J gave up 1 base and V 0 bases, and 5 bases lay outside the gene matches. CDR3 length: 16 amino acids. Per germline, CDR1 MNHEY and CDR2 SVGAGI. The CDR3 loop is CASSYSTGKNNYGYTF. CDR3 DNA sequence: TGTGCCAGCAGTTACTCGACAGGGAAGAATAACTATGGCTACACCTTC.

The V gene is TRBV7-2, the J gene TRBJ1-1; D is perhaps TRBD1 (6 bases). CDR1 is SGHTA and CDR2 is FQGNSA in the germline V gene. The germline V and J ends were trimmed by 3 bases and 4 bases, with 18 bases remaining between them. CDR3 length: 16 amino acids. CDR3 nucleotides: TGTGCCAGCAGCTTGGCGCACAGGGTTTTGGGCACTGAAGCTTTCTTT. It is translated as CASSLAHRVLGTEAFF. The complete variable domain, with remaining parts taken from reference TRBV7-2 and TRBJ1-1, reads GAGVSQSPSNKVTEKGKDVELRCDPISGHTALYWYRQSLGQGLEFLIYFQGNSAPDKSGLPSDRFSAERTGGSVSTLTIQRTQQEDSAVYLCASSLAHRVLGTEAFFGQGTRLTVV.